The clone carrying this T cell receptor beta chain was found many times. This specimen comes from a study of T cell repertoires in cytomegalovirus infection. Germline CDR1 reads LGHNA; CDR2 reads YSLEER. The junction had 15 bases not matched to a gene; V was cut back by 3 bases and J by 6 bases. The CDR3 extends over 17 amino acids. TCRdb fed the reads into MiXCR, producing one record per CDR3 protein. The table shows around 350,000 distinct CDR3 sequences, with 15% to 20% occurring only once. The source is a human donor in good health (CMV status not recorded). Some clones in this sample may be carry-over from other donors' samples. The sequenced material came from PBMCs. The chain links TRBV4-3 to TRBJ1-1; TRBD1 agrees at 8 bases. DNA for the CDR3: TGCGCCAGCAGCCAGGGAGCGGCTGACAGGGGAGCGCCTGAAGCTTTCTTT. Amino acid sequence: CASSQGAADRGAPEAFF.